Ten or more counts support the clone carrying this T cell receptor (beta chain). Construction of TCR beta libraries relied on iRepertoire HTBI primers and on Arm-PCR targeting CDR3 regions. One entry per CDR3 protein, called by TCRdb with MiXCR from the multiplex PCR reads. The table shows 500,000 to 700,000 distinct CDR3 sequences, with 25% to 35% occurring only once. The germline gives CDR1 MDHEN, CDR2 SYDVKM. Trimming left V 4 bases short and J 1 base short, with 13 bases between. The CDR3 runs to 15 residues. The time point is: persistent/refractory GD, antithyroid drugs over 5 years with positive TRAb. The authors made the TCR library using RNA they extracted from PBMCs. The data stem from a study of regulatory T cells in long-lasting Graves disease.

Specimen: peripheral blood mononuclear cells (PBMCs), collected when the disease was refractory, from a patient treated with antithyroid drugs. The V call is TRBV28, the J call TRBJ1-1; tentative D call: TRBD1 (6 bases). The TCR originated in a female donor with Graves disease. As DNA, the CDR3 is TGTGCCAGCAGTTCAGACAGGATCGGGAACACTGAAGCTTTCTTT. Residues: CASSSDRIGNTEAFF.